The 28 T cell receptor beta chains below come from one sample, sequenced in a study of blood T cells in healthy people across ages. The authors ran a second PCR of about 6 to 11 cycles using a sample-barcoded 5' primer and a J-beta primer mix. TCRdb used MiXCR to reprocess the 5' RACE reads, holding one entry per CDR3 protein. Of about 2 million distinct CDR3 sequences in the sample, 40% to 55% are singletons; the top ten hold approximately 2.1%. Source material: blood. All receptors come from a woman in her thirties or forties in good health.

The DNA for the CDR3 is TGTGCCAGCAGCAAACAAAGGCAGGAGTTCTCCTATGGCTACACCTTC. It specifies CASSKQRQEFSYGYTF. The rearrangement uses TRBV21-1 and TRBJ1-2. TRBV21-1 is a documented pseudogene. This CDR3 is built from 16 residues.

The J gene is TRBJ2-1, the V gene TRBV7-2; possibly TRBD2 for D (5 bases). The CDR3 is 18 amino acids. Germline values: CDR1 SGHTA, CDR2 FQGNSA. V lost 2 bases and J 0 bases, leaving 17 bases between the germline ends. The CDR3 here is CASSLYGGAVSSYNEQFF. The CDR3 DNA is TGTGCCAGCAGCTTATATGGTGGAGCGGTGAGCTCCTACAATGAGCAGTTCTTC.

The table lists this clonotype with a few counts. The chain joins TRBV13 to TRBJ2-1; the D gene is possibly TRBD1 (6 bases). Trimming stripped 5 bases from V and 5 bases from J, with 13 bases between. CDR1 is PRHDT and CDR2 is FYEKMQ in the germline V gene (reference sequence). The CDR3 is 14 residues long. The CDR3 region has the DNA TGTGCCAGCAGCGGGCGGACAGAGAACAATGAGCAGTTCTTC. It translates to CASSGRTENNEQFF.

The chain joins TRBV25-1 to TRBJ2-7, with TRBD1 matching 10 bases. The J call may be in error: the DNA end matches TRBJ2-4 better. Per germline, CDR1 MGHDK and CDR2 SYGVNS. This CDR3 region has 15 residues. CDR3 sequence (DNA): TGTGCCAGCAGTGCGGACAGGGGGACCAAAAACATTCAGTACTTC. Translating it yields CASSADRGTKNIQYF.

The chain employs TRBV21-1 and TRBJ2-2; the D segment call TRBD1 is taken from the table without a DNA check. TRBV21-1 constitutes a pseudogene. CDR3 size: 17 residues. In DNA, the CDR3 is TGTGCCAGCAGCAAAACCGACGTAGGGACAGACACCGGGGAGCTGTTTTTT. Translation gives CASSKTDVGTDTGELFF.

This clonotype occurred many times. J is TRBJ1-6 and V is TRBV7-2, with 7 nucleotides matching TRBD1. The germline CDR1 and CDR2 sequences are SGHTA and FQGNSA. The V and J ends lost 1 base and 6 bases, in that order; junction bases with no gene match: 0. The CDR3 runs 14 residues. The CDR3 DNA follows: TGTGCCAGCAGCTTAGACAGGGGTAATTCACCCCTCCACTTT. Amino acids: CASSLDRGNSPLHF.

This clonotype was observed a few times. This chain connects TRBV6-2 or TRBV6-3 to TRBJ2-1, with D maybe TRBD2 (5 bases). The germline V gene encodes CDR1 MNHEY and CDR2 SVGEGT. This CDR3 contains 13 residues. Trimming shortened V by 8 bases and J by 6 bases, and 14 bases separated the two germline ends. For the CDR3, the DNA is TGTGCCAGCGGACGAGGAGGCTTCAATGAGCAGTTCTTC. Translation: CASGRGGFNEQFF.

The chain uses TRBV7-9 and TRBJ2-3; 7 bases agree with TRBD2. This CDR3 is 17 amino acids long. The trim removed 5 bases at V and 6 bases at J, leaving 17 bases unmatched. Germline lookup yields CDR1 SEHNR and CDR2 FQNEAQ (reference sequence). This CDR3 reads CASSPPRVAGEHDTQYF. Written as DNA, the CDR3 is TGTGCCAGCAGCCCTCCCCGTGTGGCGGGGGAGCATGATACGCAGTATTTT.

This clonotype was counted only a few times. The J gene is TRBJ2-7, the V gene TRBV7-2, with a possible D match to TRBD1 (5 bases). V shed 5 bases and J shed 7 bases, with 18 bases lying between them. CDR3 length equals 14 residues. The germline V gene encodes CDR1 SGHTA and CDR2 FQGNSA. The CDR3 protein is CASSLSRTSQEQYF. CDR3 nucleotides: TGTGCCAGCAGCCTATCAAGGACATCGCAAGAGCAGTACTTC.

Details on this clonotype: Mismatch with germline at one junction end may stem from a read error. This chain connects TRBV5-1 to TRBJ2-3; 9 bases fit TRBD1. The CDR3 has 14 residues. Germline V gives CDR1 SGHRS, CDR2 YFSETQ. CDR3 in amino acids: CASSQGQGTDTRYF. Written as DNA, the CDR3 is TGCGCCAGCAGCCAGGGACAGGGAACAGATACGCGGTATTTT.

This chain links TRBV6-1 with TRBJ2-7; D is undetermined. Germline-derived CDR1 and CDR2 are MNHNS and SASEGT. V dropped 2 bases and J dropped 1 base, with 15 bases sitting between them. The CDR3 extends over 16 amino acids. Here the CDR3 reads CASSEFPLAESYEQYF. The CDR3 DNA sequence: TGTGCCAGCAGTGAATTCCCCTTGGCTGAGTCCTACGAGCAGTACTTC.

The chain has TRBV7-2 and TRBJ2-1; D is possibly TRBD1 (6 bases). The CDR3 covers 16 residues. Germline V gene lookup returns CDR1 SGHTA and CDR2 FQGNSA. V lost 5 bases, J lost 6 bases, and 20 bases lay in between. CDR3 region: CASSPTGGDKGNEQFF. Here the CDR3 DNA reads TGTGCCAGCAGCCCGACAGGTGGGGACAAGGGCAATGAGCAGTTCTTC.

The CDR3 protein is CASSWRQDLYNEQFF. Here the CDR3 DNA reads TGTGCCAGCAGCTGGAGACAGGACCTATACAATGAGCAGTTCTTC. J is TRBJ2-1 and V is TRBV6-5; perhaps TRBD1 as D (6 bases). V was trimmed by 6 bases and J by 4 bases, leaving 16 bases between them. Germline lookup yields CDR1 MNHEY and CDR2 SVGAGI. CDR3 length: 15 amino acids.

V gene TRBV29-1 combines with J gene TRBJ2-1; 8 bases agree with TRBD1. V shed 6 bases and J 13 bases; nucleotides not matched to a gene: 11. The CDR3 has 12 residues. The germline CDR1 and CDR2 sequences are SQVTM and ANQGSEA. The CDR3 sequence is CSVRTGTETQFF. CDR3 nucleotide sequence: TGCAGCGTGAGGACAGGGACGGAGACCCAGTTCTTC.

The chain has TRBV14 and TRBJ2-6; TRBD1 aligns across 7 bases. The V gene's germline CDR1 is SGHDN and CDR2 FVKESK. V dropped 4 bases and J dropped 3; count of bases not matched to a gene: 12. The CDR3 is made up of 18 amino acids. For the CDR3, the DNA is TGTGCCAGCAGCCCCTGGACAGGTTTTAGTTATGGGGCCAACGTCCTGACTTTC. Amino acids: CASSPWTGFSYGANVLTF.

The V and J genes are TRBV27 and TRBJ2-7; the D gene is possibly TRBD2 (7 bases). This CDR3 has 17 residues. CDR1 MNHEY and CDR2 SMNVEV come from the germline V gene (reference sequence). The V end lost 3 bases, the J end lost 7 bases, and 25 bases lay between the germline ends. The CDR3 DNA sequence: TGTGCCAGCAGTTTTTTCTCTTGGGGGGGCCCCTACAATGAGCAGTACTTC. The encoded protein is CASSFFSWGGPYNEQYF.

The genes are TRBV7-2 and TRBJ1-1, with D unclear. Deletions cut 5 bases from V and 4 bases from J, with 14 bases between. The CDR3 has 14 residues. Looked up from germline, CDR1 is SGHTA and CDR2 is FQGNSA. Here the CDR3 reads CASSTEHRGTEAFF. CDR3 nucleotides: TGTGCCAGCAGCACCGAACATCGTGGCACTGAAGCTTTCTTT.

The chain joins TRBV15 to TRBJ1-1, with 10 bases matching TRBD1. The germline V gene has CDR1 LNHNV and CDR2 YYDKDF (reference sequence). The V segment lost 5 bases and the J segment 5 bases; nucleotides outside the gene matches: 8. The CDR3 is made up of 15 amino acids. The CDR3 here is CATSSGTGDGTEAFF. CDR3 DNA: TGTGCCACCAGCTCCGGGACAGGGGATGGGACTGAAGCTTTCTTT.

The rearrangement links TRBV29-1 to TRBJ2-2; TRBD1 agrees at 9 bases. This CDR3 is built from 14 residues. Germline CDR1 SQVTM, CDR2 ANQGSEA. The V gene end was trimmed by 5 bases and the J gene end by 5 bases; junction bases not matched to a gene: 6. The CDR3 DNA reads TGCAGCGTTAGTAGGGACAGGGTGACCGGGGAGCTGTTTTTT. The encoded protein is CSVSRDRVTGELFF.

The V gene is TRBV18, the J gene TRBJ1-2; TRBD1 is a possible D gene (5 bases). V was pared by 4 bases and J by 1 base, with 16 bases between. Germline-derived CDR1 and CDR2 are KGHSH and LQKENI. The CDR3 is 16 amino acids. CDR3 bases: TGTGCCAGCTCACTGACGCCGGGACGGATTAACTATGGCTACACCTTC. As protein: CASSLTPGRINYGYTF.

This chain uses TRBV20-1 with TRBJ2-7; possible D gene TRBD1, 5 bases. The CDR3 is 15 residues long. Germline V gives CDR1 DFQATT, CDR2 SNEGSKA (reference sequence). Trimming left V 0 bases short and J 0 bases short, with 12 bases between. Written as DNA, the CDR3 is TGCAGTGCTAGAGATGGGGCGGTTTACTCCTACGAGCAGTACTTC. Protein product: CSARDGAVYSYEQYF.

This clonotype has only one observation. V and J are TRBV7-2 and TRBJ2-7; the D call may be TRBD1 or TRBD2 (5 bases each). CDR3 length: 15 residues. The V gene lost 4 bases and the J gene lost 2 bases, with 15 bases spanning the gap. Germline-derived CDR1 and CDR2 are SGHTA and FQGNSA. CDR3 region: CASSWDGSGTYEQYF. In nucleotides, the CDR3 is TGTGCCAGCAGCTGGGACGGATCGGGGACCTACGAGCAGTACTTC.

J is TRBJ2-1 and V is TRBV10-3; 7 bases align to TRBD2. The germline CDR1 and CDR2 sequences are ENHRY and SYGVKD. This CDR3 has 13 residues. V lost 11 bases and J lost 4; bases outside the gene matches: 8. CDR3 nucleotide sequence: TGTGCCCTCCGGAGGCGGGGGTACAATGAGCAGTTCTTC. Residues: CALRRRGYNEQFF.

The chain carries TRBV28 and TRBJ1-2; 9 bases match TRBD1. Trimming cost V 5 bases and J 8 bases; bases outside gene matches: 12. Germline V gene sequence: CDR1 MDHEN, CDR2 SYDVKM. The CDR3 has 15 residues. Here the CDR3 DNA reads TGTGCCAGCAGTCCTACCGGGACAGGGACTTACGGCTACACCTTC. This codes for CASSPTGTGTYGYTF.

Of note for this clonotype: Germline and junction disagree at one end, which may indicate a read error. This sequence joins TRBV20-1 and TRBJ1-6; D remains ambiguous. The CDR3 covers 11 residues. Looked up from germline, CDR1 is DFQATT and CDR2 is SNEGSKA (reference sequence). CDR3 nucleotide sequence: TGCGGTGCTAGAGAGGCTTCACCCCTCCACTTT. It translates to CGAREASPLHF.

This clonotype was seen more than once but under ten times. The V gene is TRBV15, the J gene TRBJ2-7; no definite D call. Trimming removed 3 bases at V and 4 bases at J, with 10 bases between. From germline, CDR1 is LNHNV and CDR2 YYDKDF (reference sequence). CDR3 length: 13 residues. In DNA form, the CDR3 reads TGTGCCACCAGCAGGTCGGACGAATACGAGCAGTACTTC. This encodes CATSRSDEYEQYF.

The chain carries TRBV20-1 and TRBJ2-3; possibly TRBD2 for D (6 bases). The CDR3 has 13 amino acids. V shed 3 bases and J shed 4 bases, with 11 bases lying between them. CDR1 and CDR2 from the germline V gene are DFQATT and SNEGSKA (reference sequence). The chain's CDR3 is CSASLSGADTQYF. The DNA of the CDR3 is TGCAGTGCTAGTTTATCGGGGGCAGATACGCAGTATTTT.

In DNA form, the CDR3 reads TGCGCCAGCAGCATCGGGACAGGGAAGGAGACCCAGTACTTC. Protein sequence: CASSIGTGKETQYF. The chain couples TRBV5-1 to TRBJ2-5; 9 bases are shared with TRBD1. Looked up from germline, CDR1 is SGHRS and CDR2 is YFSETQ. J lost 5 bases, V lost 4 bases, and 6 bases had no gene match. The length of the CDR3 is 14 residues.